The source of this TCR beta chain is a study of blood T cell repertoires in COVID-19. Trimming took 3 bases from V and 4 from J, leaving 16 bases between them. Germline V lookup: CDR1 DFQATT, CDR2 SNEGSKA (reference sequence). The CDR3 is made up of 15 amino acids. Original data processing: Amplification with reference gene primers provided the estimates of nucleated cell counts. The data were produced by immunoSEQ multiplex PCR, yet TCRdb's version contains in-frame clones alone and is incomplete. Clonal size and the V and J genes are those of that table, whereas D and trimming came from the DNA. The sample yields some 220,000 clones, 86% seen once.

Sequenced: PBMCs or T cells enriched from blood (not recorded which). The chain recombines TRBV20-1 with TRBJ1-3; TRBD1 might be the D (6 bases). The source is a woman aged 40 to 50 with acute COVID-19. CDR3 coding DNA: TGCAGTGCTAGTGTAGGGCAGGGGAACGGAAACACCATATATTTT. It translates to CSASVGQGNGNTIYF.